These 17 T cell receptor beta chains were sequenced from one sample in a study of blood T cell repertoires in COVID-19. The method was immunoSEQ multiplex PCR; TCRdb's version includes in-frame clones alone and lacks a portion of them. The table includes over 150,000 clones, 90% to 95% detected once. Sequencing used peripheral blood. All receptors come from a man aged 50-60 years with acute or convalescent COVID-19.

The chain recombines TRBV19 with TRBJ2-3, with 9 bases that match TRBD1. Germline V gene lookup returns CDR1 LNHDA and CDR2 SQIVND (reference sequence). J gave up 0 bases and V 2 bases, and 15 bases lay outside the gene matches. This CDR3 is built from 20 residues. The CDR3 DNA sequence: TGTGCCAGTAGTATACGAGGGACAGGGTTTTCGAGTAGAAGCACAGATACGCAGTATTTT. Its translation is CASSIRGTGFSSRSTDTQYF.

This chain links TRBV7-2 with TRBJ2-3; TRBD1 aligns across 9 bases. The length of the CDR3 is 14 residues. CDR1 and CDR2 from the germline V gene are SGHTA and FQGNSA. V lost 6 bases to trimming and J lost 1 base; unmatched junction nucleotides: 2. This chain's CDR3 is CASRRTGGTDTQYF. Here the CDR3 DNA reads TGTGCCAGCAGACGGACAGGGGGCACAGATACGCAGTATTTT.

This chain joins TRBV29-1 and TRBJ2-1; possibly TRBD1 for D (6 bases). Germline CDR1 reads SQVTM; CDR2 reads ANQGSEA. The CDR3 extends over 15 amino acids. The CDR3 sequence is CSARGKAVGYNEQFF. The DNA for the CDR3 is TGCAGTGCCAGGGGAAAAGCGGTGGGGTACAATGAGCAGTTCTTC.

The V call is TRBV5-1, the J call TRBJ2-3, with D perhaps matching TRBD2 (5 bases). Trimming cost V 0 bases and J 0 bases, with 14 bases left between them. The length of the CDR3 is 17 residues. Germline CDR1 reads SGHRS; CDR2 reads YFSETQ. CDR3 sequence reads: CASSLGNSDSSTDTQYF. DNA for the CDR3: TGCGCCAGCAGCTTGGGAAATAGCGACTCTAGCACAGATACGCAGTATTTT.

The J gene is TRBJ1-6, the V gene TRBV9; maybe TRBD1 (5 bases). V was cut by 7 bases and J by 7 bases, with 18 bases left in between. Germline assignment: CDR1 SGDLS and CDR2 YYNGEE. This CDR3 has 15 residues. CDR3 DNA: TGTGCCAGCCGTTCGGGGGGAACGGTGAATTCACCCCTCCACTTT. Amino acid sequence: CASRSGGTVNSPLHF.

The genes are TRBV18 and TRBJ2-1, with a tentative D call TRBD1 (5 bases). CDR1 and CDR2 (germline): KGHSH, LQKENI. The CDR3 loop spans 15 amino acids. Trimming took off 2 bases at V and 2 bases at J, with 10 bases between the two ends. The CDR3 DNA is TGTGCCAGCTCACCAGGTCTAGGGGCCTACAATGAGCAGTTCTTC. The encoded protein is CASSPGLGAYNEQFF.

The chain carries TRBV18 and TRBJ2-3, with D possibly TRBD1 on 5 matching bases. Trimming took off 5 bases at V and 2 bases at J, with 17 bases between the two ends. The CDR3 is 16 residues long. Germline values: CDR1 KGHSH, CDR2 LQKENI. CDR3: CASSLGHFTSTDTQYF. The CDR3 region has the DNA TGTGCCAGCTCATTAGGACATTTCACATCCACAGATACGCAGTATTTT.

V usage is TRBV6-5 and J usage is TRBJ2-7; weak D call: TRBD2 (5 bases). The CDR3 totals 13 residues. V was clipped by 6 bases and J by 1 base, with 10 bases between them. CDR1 is MNHEY and CDR2 is SVGAGI in the germline V gene. CDR3 bases: TGTGCCAGCAGCGGGGATAAATCCTACGAGCAGTACTTC. This codes for CASSGDKSYEQYF.

This sequence joins TRBV2 and TRBJ2-3; tentative D call: TRBD2 (6 bases). Germline V gene sequence: CDR1 SNHLY, CDR2 FYNNEI. CDR3 size: 14 residues. V was shortened by 5 bases and J by 0 bases, with 9 bases between the two germline ends. The CDR3 sequence is CASSRDLSTDTQYF. The CDR3 bases are TGTGCCAGCAGTAGGGACTTAAGCACAGATACGCAGTATTTT.

The chain couples TRBV2 to TRBJ2-1; D is perhaps TRBD2 (6 bases). Trimming cost V 7 bases and J 0 bases, with 16 bases left between them. The CDR3 has 16 amino acids. The germline V gene encodes CDR1 SNHLY and CDR2 FYNNEI. CDR3 DNA sequence: TGTGCCAGCACCCTCCCCGACGGGAGCTCCTACAATGAGCAGTTCTTC. Amino acid sequence: CASTLPDGSSYNEQFF.

The chain recombines TRBV3-1 (or the pseudogene TRBV3-2) with TRBJ1-2; 7 nucleotides line up with TRBD1. CDR1 and CDR2 (germline): LGHDT, YNNKEL (reference sequence). The CDR3 spans 13 residues. J gave up 3 bases and V 4 bases, and 2 bases lay outside the gene matches. In nucleotides, the CDR3 is TGTGCCAGCAGCCGTACAGGGGACTATGGCTACACCTTC. It codes for CASSRTGDYGYTF.

The chain recombines TRBV9 with TRBJ1-2, with D tentatively TRBD1 (6 bases). The germline V gene has CDR1 SGDLS and CDR2 YYNGEE. The CDR3 contains 15 residues. V lost 1 base and J lost 8, with 18 bases in between. As DNA, the CDR3 is TGTGCCAGCAGCGTAATTGGGGGCGCAACGAAGGGCTACACCTTC. Protein product: CASSVIGGATKGYTF.

The chain is built from TRBV19 and TRBJ2-7, with a tentative D call TRBD2 (5 bases). This CDR3 comprises 14 residues. Germline V gene data show CDR1 as LNHDA and CDR2 as SQIVND (reference sequence). The V gene lost 5 bases and the J gene lost 2 bases, with 13 bases spanning the gap. The CDR3 here is CASSYDYPPYEQYF. In DNA form, the CDR3 reads TGTGCCAGTAGTTACGACTATCCCCCCTACGAGCAGTACTTC.

This clone was picked up one time. V is TRBV19 and J is TRBJ2-2; 9 nucleotides line up with TRBD2. CDR1 is LNHDA and CDR2 is SQIVND in the germline V gene (reference sequence). Trimming cost V 4 bases and J 6 bases; bases outside gene matches: 6. The CDR3 is made up of 15 amino acids. The CDR3 reads CASSTERGAAGELFF. In DNA form, the CDR3 reads TGTGCCAGTAGTACGGAGCGGGGGGCTGCCGGGGAGCTGTTTTTT. The variable domain in full, completed from reference TRBV19 and TRBJ2-2, reads DGGITQSPKYLFRKEGQNVTLSCEQNLNHDAMYWYRQDPGQGLRLIYYSQIVNDFQKGDIAEGYSVSREKKESFPLTVTSAQKNPTAFYLCASSTERGAAGELFFGEGSRLTVL.

The rearrangement uses TRBV10-3 and TRBJ1-1; D ambiguous. Trimming left V 6 bases short and J 8 bases short, with 10 bases between. This CDR3 is 11 amino acids long. Germline values: CDR1 ENHRY, CDR2 SYGVKD. The CDR3 coding sequence is TGTGCCATCAGGGCGGGAGGGGAAGCTTTCTTT. Translated: CAIRAGGEAFF.

The genes are TRBV30 and TRBJ1-2, with 7 bases lining up with TRBD1. The junction had 5 bases not matched to a gene; V was cut back by 2 bases and J by 5 bases. Germline V gene sequence: CDR1 GTSNPN, CDR2 SVGIG (reference sequence). The length of the CDR3 is 13 residues. For the CDR3, the DNA is TGTGCCTGGAGTCCGGACAGGATGTATGGCTACACCTTC. It is translated as CAWSPDRMYGYTF.

V and J are TRBV3-1 (or the pseudogene TRBV3-2) and TRBJ2-2; 10 bases match TRBD2. The CDR3 spans 15 residues. V was pared by 1 base and J by 7 bases, with 3 bases of the junction left unmatched. From germline, CDR1 is LGHDT and CDR2 YNNKEL (reference sequence). The CDR3 sequence: CASSQVSGGSGELFF. The CDR3 bases are TGTGCCAGCAGCCAAGTTAGCGGGGGGAGCGGGGAGCTGTTTTTT.